This TCR beta chain was sequenced in a study of post-analysis software for immune sequencing data. Incorporated into the TCR beta cDNA libraries were unique molecular identifiers, which served to reduce PCR and sequencing biases. When about 0.9 to 11 million T cells were used, they gave 500,000 or so cDNA molecules. TCRdb passed the PCR reads through MiXCR, listing each CDR3 protein once. The sample has hundreds of thousands of distinct CDR3 sequences, 25% to 30% seen once. This clonotype was counted between two and nine times. The antigen is unknown. Broader study findings: Significantly lower normalized Chao1 diversity was found in patients with multiple sclerosis relative to controls. Relative to controls, patients had a handful of TRBV segments at higher frequency, with TRBV5-6, TRBV5-1 and TRBV20-1 among these. F measure clustering grouped samples strongly by preparation batch.

The trim removed 4 bases at V and 8 bases at J, leaving 9 bases unmatched. The length of the CDR3 is 15 residues. The germline CDR1 and CDR2 sequences are SEHNR and FQNEAQ (reference sequence). The sequenced sample was blood. V is TRBV7-9 and J is TRBJ2-1; 9 nucleotides align to TRBD1. The TCR was taken from a girl under 18 with multiple sclerosis. CDR3 sequence: CASSWPGQGVDEQFF. As DNA, the CDR3 is TGTGCCAGCAGCTGGCCGGGACAGGGCGTGGATGAGCAGTTCTTC.